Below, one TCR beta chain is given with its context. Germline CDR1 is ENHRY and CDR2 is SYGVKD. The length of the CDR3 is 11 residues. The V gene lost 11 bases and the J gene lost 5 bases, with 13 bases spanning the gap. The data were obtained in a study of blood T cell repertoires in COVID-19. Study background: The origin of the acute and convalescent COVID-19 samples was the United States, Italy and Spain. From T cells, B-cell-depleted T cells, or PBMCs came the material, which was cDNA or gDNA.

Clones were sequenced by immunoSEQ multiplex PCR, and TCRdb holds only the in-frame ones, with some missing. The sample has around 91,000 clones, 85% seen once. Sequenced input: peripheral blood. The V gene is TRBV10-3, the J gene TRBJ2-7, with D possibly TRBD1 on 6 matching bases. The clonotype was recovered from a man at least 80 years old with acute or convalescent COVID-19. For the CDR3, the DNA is TGTGCCGTAGGGGGTGTAGACGAGCAGTACTTC. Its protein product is CAVGGVDEQYF.